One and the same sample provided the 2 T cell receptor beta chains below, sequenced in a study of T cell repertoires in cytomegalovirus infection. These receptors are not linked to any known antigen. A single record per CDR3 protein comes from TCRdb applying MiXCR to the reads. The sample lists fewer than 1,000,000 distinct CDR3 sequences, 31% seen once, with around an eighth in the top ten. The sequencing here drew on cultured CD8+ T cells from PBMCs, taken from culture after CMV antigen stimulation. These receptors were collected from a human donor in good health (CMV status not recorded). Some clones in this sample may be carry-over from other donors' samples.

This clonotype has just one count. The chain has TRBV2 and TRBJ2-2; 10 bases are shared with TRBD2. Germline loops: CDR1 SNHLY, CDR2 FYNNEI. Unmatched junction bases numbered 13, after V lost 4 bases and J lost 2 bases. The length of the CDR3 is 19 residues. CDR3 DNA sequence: TGTGCCAGCAGTGCGGGGCCAGCGGGGGGGCGGGGTAACACCGGGGAGCTGTTTTTT. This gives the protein CASSAGPAGGRGNTGELFF.

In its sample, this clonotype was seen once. The CDR3 loop reads CASSQWENYGYTF. CDR3 nucleotide sequence: TGTGCCAGCAGCCAATGGGAGAACTATGGCTACACCTTC. This chain connects TRBV3-1 to TRBJ1-2; the D is unclear. The germline V gene has CDR1 LGHDT and CDR2 YNNKEL (reference sequence). The CDR3 covers 13 residues. V lost 2 bases to trimming and J lost 2 bases, with 6 bases between them.